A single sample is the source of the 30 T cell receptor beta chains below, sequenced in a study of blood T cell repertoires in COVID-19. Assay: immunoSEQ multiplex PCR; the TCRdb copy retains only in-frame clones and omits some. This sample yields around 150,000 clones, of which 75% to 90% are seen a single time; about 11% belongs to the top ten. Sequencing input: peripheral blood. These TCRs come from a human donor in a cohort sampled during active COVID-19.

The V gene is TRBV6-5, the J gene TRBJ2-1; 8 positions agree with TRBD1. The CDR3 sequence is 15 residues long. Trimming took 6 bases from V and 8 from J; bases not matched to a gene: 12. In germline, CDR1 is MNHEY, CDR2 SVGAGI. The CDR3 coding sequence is TGTGCCAGCAGCGCAGGGGGCGCGGTTGGACATGAGCAGTTCTTC. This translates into CASSAGGAVGHEQFF.

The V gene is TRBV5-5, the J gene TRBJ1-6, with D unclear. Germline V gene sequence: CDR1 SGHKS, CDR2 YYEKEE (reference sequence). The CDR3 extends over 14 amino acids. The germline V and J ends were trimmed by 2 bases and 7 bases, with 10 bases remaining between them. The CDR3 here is CASSLPGPNSPLHF. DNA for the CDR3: TGTGCCAGCAGCTTACCGGGTCCGAATTCACCCCTCCACTTT.

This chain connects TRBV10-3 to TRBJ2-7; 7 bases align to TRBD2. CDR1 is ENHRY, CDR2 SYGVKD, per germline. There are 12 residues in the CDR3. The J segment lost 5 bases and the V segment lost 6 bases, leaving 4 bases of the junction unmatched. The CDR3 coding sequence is TGTGCCATCAGCAGACGGGGGGACGAGCAGTACTTC. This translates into CAISRRGDEQYF.

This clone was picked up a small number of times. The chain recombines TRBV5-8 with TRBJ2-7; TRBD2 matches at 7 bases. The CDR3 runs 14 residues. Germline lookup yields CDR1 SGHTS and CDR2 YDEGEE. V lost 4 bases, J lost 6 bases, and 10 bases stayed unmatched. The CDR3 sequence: CASSPLGRVIEQYF. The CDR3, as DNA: TGTGCCAGCAGCCCCTTAGGGAGGGTGATCGAGCAGTACTTC.

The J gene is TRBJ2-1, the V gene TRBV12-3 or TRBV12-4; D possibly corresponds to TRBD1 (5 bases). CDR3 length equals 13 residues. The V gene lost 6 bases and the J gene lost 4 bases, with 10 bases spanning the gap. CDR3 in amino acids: CASSLGQYNEQFF. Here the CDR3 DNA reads TGTGCCAGCAGCCTCGGACAATACAATGAGCAGTTCTTC.

The CDR3 nucleotides read TGTGCCAGCAGCCAAGTTGAGGACGAGCAGTACTTC. Translating it yields CASSQVEDEQYF. The gene calls are TRBV3-1 (or the pseudogene TRBV3-2) and TRBJ2-7; no reliable D call. V lost 1 base to trimming and J lost 5 bases, with 6 bases between them. This CDR3 contains 12 residues. The germline V gene has CDR1 LGHDT and CDR2 YNNKEL (reference sequence).

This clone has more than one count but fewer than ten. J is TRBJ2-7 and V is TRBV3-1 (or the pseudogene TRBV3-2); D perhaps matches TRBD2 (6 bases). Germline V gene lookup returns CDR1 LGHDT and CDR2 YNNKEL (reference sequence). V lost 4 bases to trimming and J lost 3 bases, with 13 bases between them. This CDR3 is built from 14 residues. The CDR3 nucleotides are TGTGCCAGCAGCCCATCCCGGGGGATCTACGAGCAGTACTTC. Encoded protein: CASSPSRGIYEQYF.

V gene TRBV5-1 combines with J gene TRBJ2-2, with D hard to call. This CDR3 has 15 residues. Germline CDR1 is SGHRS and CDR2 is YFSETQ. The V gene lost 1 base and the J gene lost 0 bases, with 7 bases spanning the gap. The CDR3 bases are TGCGCCAGCAGCTTGATGACATCGAACACCGGGGAGCTGTTTTTT. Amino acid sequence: CASSLMTSNTGELFF.

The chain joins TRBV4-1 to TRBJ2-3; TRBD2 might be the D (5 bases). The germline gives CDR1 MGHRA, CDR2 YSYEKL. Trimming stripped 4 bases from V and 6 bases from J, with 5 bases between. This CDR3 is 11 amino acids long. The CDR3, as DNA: TGCGCCAGCAGCCTAGCGGATACGCAGTATTTT. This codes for CASSLADTQYF.

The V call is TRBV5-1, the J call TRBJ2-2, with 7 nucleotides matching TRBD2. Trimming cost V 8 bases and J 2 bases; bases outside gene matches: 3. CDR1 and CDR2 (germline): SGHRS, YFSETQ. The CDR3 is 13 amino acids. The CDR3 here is CARGLINTGELFF. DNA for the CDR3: TGCGCCAGGGGACTAATTAACACCGGGGAGCTGTTTTTT.

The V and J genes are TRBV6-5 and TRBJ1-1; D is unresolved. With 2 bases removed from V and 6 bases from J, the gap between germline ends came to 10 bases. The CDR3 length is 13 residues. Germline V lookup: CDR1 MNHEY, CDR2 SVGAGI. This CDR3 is CASSYQGGSEAFF. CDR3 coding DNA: TGTGCCAGCAGTTACCAAGGCGGATCTGAAGCTTTCTTT.

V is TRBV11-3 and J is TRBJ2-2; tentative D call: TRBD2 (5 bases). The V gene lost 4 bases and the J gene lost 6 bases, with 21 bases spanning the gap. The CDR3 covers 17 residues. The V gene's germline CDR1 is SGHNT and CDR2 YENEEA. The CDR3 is CASSSGIAEARAGELFF. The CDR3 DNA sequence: TGTGCCAGCAGCTCCGGGATAGCTGAAGCCCGGGCCGGGGAGCTGTTTTTT.

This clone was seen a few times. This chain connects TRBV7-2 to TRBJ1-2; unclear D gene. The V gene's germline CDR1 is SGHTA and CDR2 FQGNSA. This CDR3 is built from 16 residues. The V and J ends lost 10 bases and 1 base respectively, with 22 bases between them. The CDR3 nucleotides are TGTGCCACAACTCCCGCGAGACGGACTAATAACTATGGCTACACCTTC. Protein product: CATTPARRTNNYGYTF.

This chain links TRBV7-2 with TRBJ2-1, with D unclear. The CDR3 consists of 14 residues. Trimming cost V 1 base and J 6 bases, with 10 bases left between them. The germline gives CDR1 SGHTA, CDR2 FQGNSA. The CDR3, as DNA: TGTGCCAGCAGCTTAGACAGACGTGCCAATGAGCAGTTCTTC. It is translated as CASSLDRRANEQFF.

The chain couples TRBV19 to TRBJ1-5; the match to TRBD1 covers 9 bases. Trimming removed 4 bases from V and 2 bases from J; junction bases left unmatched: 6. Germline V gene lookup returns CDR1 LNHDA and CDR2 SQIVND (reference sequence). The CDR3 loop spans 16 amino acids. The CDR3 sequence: CASSTLDRGGNQPQHF. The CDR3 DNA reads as TGTGCCAGTAGTACATTAGACAGGGGGGGCAATCAGCCCCAGCATTTT.

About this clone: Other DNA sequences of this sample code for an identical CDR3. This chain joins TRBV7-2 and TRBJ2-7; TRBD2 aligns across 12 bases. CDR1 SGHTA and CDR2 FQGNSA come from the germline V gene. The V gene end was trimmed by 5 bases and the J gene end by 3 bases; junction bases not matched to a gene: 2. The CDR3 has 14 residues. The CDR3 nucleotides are TGTGCCAGCAGCAGGACTAGCGGGATCTACGAGCAGTACTTC. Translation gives CASSRTSGIYEQYF.

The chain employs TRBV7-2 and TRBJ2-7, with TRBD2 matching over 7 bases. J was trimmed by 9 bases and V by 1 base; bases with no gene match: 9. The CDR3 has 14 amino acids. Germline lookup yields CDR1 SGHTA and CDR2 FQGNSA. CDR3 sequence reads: CASSLGTGGRAQYF. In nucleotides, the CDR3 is TGTGCCAGCAGCTTAGGTACGGGGGGACGCGCGCAGTACTTC. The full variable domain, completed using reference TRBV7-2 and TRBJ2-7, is GAGVSQSPSNKVTEKGKDVELRCDPISGHTALYWYRQSLGQGLEFLIYFQGNSAPDKSGLPSDRFSAERTGGSVSTLTIQRTQQEDSAVYLCASSLGTGGRAQYFGPGTRLTVT.

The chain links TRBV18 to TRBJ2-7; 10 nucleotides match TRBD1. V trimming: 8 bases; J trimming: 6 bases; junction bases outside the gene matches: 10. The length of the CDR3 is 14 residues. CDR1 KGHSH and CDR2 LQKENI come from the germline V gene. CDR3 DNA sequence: TGTGCCAGCGCCCCGGGACAGGGGTCTCTCGAGCAGTACTTC. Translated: CASAPGQGSLEQYF. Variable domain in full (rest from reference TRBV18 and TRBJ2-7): NAGVMQNPRHLVRRRGQEARLRCSPMKGHSHVYWYRQLPEEGLKFMVYLQKENIIDESGMPKERFSAEFPKEGPSILRIQQVVRGDSAAYFCASAPGQGSLEQYFGPGTRLTVT.

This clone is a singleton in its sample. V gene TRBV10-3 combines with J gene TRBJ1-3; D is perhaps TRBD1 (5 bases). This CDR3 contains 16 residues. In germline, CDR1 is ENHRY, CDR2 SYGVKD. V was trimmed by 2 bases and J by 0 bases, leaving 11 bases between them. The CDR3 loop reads CAISERQPASGNTIYF. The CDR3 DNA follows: TGTGCCATCAGTGAGAGACAGCCAGCCTCTGGAAACACCATATATTTT.

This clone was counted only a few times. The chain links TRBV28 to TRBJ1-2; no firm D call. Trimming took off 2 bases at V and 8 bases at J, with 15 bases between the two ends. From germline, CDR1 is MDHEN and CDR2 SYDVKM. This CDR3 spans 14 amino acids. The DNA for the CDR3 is TGTGCCAGCAGTTTAGGTAATTCCAATCGGGGCTACACCTTC. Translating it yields CASSLGNSNRGYTF.

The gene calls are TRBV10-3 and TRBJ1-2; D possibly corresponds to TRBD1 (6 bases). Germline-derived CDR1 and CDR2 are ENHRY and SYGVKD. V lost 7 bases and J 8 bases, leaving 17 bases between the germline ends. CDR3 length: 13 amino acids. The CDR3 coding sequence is TGTGCCATCACCACCGCCTCAGGGGTGGGCTACACCTTC. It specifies CAITTASGVGYTF.

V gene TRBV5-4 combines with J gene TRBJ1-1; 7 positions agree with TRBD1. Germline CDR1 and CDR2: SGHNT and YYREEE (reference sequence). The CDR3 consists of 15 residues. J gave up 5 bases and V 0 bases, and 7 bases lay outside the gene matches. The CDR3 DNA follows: TGTGCCAGCAGCTTGGAAAGGGGGCGACGGACTGAAGCTTTCTTT. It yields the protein CASSLERGRRTEAFF. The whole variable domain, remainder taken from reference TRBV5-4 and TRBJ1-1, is ETGVTQSPTHLIKTRGQQVTLRCSSQSGHNTVSWYQQALGQGPQFIFQYYREEENGRGNFPPRFSGLQFPNYSSELNVNALELDDSALYLCASSLERGRRTEAFFGQGTRLTVV.

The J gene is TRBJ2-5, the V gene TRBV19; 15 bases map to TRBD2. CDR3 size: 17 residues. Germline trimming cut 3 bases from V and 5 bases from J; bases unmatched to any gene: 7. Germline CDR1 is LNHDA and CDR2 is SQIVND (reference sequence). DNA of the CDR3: TGTGCCAGTAGTATCGGACTAGCGGGAGGGCTAGGGGAGACCCAGTACTTC. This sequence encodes CASSIGLAGGLGETQYF.

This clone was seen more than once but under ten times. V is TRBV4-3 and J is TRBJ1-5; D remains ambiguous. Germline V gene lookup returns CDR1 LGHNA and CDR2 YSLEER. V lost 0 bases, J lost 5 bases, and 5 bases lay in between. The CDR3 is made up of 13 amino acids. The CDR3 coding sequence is TGCGCCAGCAGCCAAGAGAGGGATCAGCCCCAGCATTTT. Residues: CASSQERDQPQHF.

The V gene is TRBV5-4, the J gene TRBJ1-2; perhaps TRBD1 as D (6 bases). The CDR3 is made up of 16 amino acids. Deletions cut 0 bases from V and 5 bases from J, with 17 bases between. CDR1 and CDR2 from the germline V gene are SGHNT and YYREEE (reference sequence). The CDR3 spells CASSLGNRVGGYGYTF. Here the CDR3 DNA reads TGTGCCAGCAGCTTGGGAAACAGGGTGGGAGGGTATGGCTACACCTTC. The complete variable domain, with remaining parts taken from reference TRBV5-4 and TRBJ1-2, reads ETGVTQSPTHLIKTRGQQVTLRCSSQSGHNTVSWYQQALGQGPQFIFQYYREEENGRGNFPPRFSGLQFPNYSSELNVNALELDDSALYLCASSLGNRVGGYGYTFGSGTRLTVV.

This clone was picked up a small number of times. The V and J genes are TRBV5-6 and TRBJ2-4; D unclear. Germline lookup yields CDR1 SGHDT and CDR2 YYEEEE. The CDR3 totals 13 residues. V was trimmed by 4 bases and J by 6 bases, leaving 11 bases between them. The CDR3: CASSDDSLNIQYF. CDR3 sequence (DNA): TGTGCCAGCAGCGACGACTCTCTAAACATTCAGTACTTC.

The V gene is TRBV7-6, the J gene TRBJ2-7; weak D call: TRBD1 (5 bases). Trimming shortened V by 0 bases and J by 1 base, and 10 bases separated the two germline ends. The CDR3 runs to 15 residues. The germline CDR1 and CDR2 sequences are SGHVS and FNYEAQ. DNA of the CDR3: TGTGCCAGCAGCTTAGCTGACAGAGGTTCCTACGAGCAGTACTTC. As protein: CASSLADRGSYEQYF.

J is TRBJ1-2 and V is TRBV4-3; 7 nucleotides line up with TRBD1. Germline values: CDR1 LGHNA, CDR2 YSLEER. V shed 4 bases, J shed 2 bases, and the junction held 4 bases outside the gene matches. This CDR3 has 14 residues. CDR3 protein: CASSPRQGNYGYTF. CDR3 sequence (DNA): TGCGCCAGCAGCCCTCGACAGGGAAACTATGGCTACACCTTC.

CDR3 coding DNA: TGCGCCAGCAGTGCGACAACGGATCAGCCCCAGCATTTT. It yields the protein CASSATTDQPQHF. The rearrangement links TRBV10-1 to TRBJ1-5; D not resolved. This CDR3 spans 13 amino acids. Trimming left V 4 bases short and J 5 bases short, with 9 bases between. Per the germline V gene, CDR1 is WNHNN and CDR2 is SYGVQD (reference sequence).

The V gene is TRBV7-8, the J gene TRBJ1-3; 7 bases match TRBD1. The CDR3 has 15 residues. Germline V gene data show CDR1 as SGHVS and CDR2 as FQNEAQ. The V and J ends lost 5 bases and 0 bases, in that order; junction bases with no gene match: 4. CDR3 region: CASSTQGDSGNTIYF. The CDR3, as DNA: TGTGCCAGCAGCACTCAGGGGGACTCTGGAAACACCATATATTTT.